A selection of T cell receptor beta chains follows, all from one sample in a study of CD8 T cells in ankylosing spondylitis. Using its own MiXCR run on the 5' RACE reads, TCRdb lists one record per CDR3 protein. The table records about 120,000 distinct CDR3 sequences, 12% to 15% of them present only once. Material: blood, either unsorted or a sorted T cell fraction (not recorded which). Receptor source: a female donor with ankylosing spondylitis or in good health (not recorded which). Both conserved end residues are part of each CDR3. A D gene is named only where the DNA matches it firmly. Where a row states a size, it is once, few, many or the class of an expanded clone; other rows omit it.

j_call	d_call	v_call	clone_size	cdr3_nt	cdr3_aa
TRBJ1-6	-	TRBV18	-	TGTGTCAGCTCGCAGGGATTGGATAATTCACCCCTCCACTTT	CVSSQGLDNSPLHF
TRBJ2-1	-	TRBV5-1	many	TGCGCCAGCAGCAGTGGGAGTATCACCTACAATGAGCAGTTCTTC	CASSSGSITYNEQFF
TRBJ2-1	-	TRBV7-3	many	TGTGCCAGCAGCGATAACAATGAGCAGTTCTTC	CASSDNNEQFF
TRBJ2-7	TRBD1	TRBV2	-	TGTGCCAGCAGTCCACCCTATGGACAGGGGGAGAAGAAGTACTTC	CASSPPYGQGEKKYF
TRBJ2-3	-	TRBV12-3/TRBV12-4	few	TGTGCCAGCAGTTTAGTGGCGAGGGGCACAGATACGCAGTATTTT	CASSLVARGTDTQYF
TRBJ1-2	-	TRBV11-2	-	TGTGCCAGCAGCTTAGAGCCCGAAGAAAGCTACACCTTC	CASSLEPEESYTF
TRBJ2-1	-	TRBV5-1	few	TGCGCCAGCAGCGGGCCCGAGGATGAGCAGTTCTTC	CASSGPEDEQFF
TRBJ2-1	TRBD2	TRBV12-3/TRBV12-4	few	TGTGCCAGCAGTTTCAATAGCGGGAGGGCCTTGAAGCAGTTCTTC	CASSFNSGRALKQFF
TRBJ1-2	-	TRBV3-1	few	TGTGCCAGCAGCCAAGGTAGCGGGACGAGAGTCTTC	CASSQGSGTRVF
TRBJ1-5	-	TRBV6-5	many	TGTGCCAGCAGTTACTCTGAGGGTCAGCCCCAGCATTTT	CASSYSEGQPQHF
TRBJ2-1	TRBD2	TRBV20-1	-	TGCAGTGCCCTTAGGGGACTAGCGGGAGGGCCGTCCTACAATGAGCAGTTCTTC	CSALRGLAGGPSYNEQFF
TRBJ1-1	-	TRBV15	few	TGTGCCACCAGCAGAGATGATTGGGAAATGAACACTGAAGCTTTCTTT	CATSRDDWEMNTEAFF
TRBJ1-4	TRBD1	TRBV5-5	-	TGTGCCAGCAGCTTTCAGGGGGCGGCAACTAATGAAAAACTGTTTTTT	CASSFQGAATNEKLFF
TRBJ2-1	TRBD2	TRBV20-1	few	TGCAGTGCCCCCGGGGCTAGCGGGGGTCTCTACAATGAGCAGTTCTTC	CSAPGASGGLYNEQFF
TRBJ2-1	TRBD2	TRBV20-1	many	TGCAGCGGACTAGCGGGAGAAATAGCCTACAATGAGCAGTTCTTC	CSGLAGEIAYNEQFF
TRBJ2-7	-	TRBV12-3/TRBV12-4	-	TGTGCCAGCAGTTTGAATACCTACGAGCAGTACTTC	CASSLNTYEQYF
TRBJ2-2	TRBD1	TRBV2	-	TGTGCCAGCAAGGGGGCGGTCACCGGGGAGCTGTTTTTT	CASKGAVTGELFF
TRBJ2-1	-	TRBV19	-	TGTGCCAGTAGTATAGATTCGGAGAATATACAGGGCAATGAGCAGTTCTTC	CASSIDSENIQGNEQFF
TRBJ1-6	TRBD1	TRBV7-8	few	TGTGCCAGCAGCTTAGCGCTTTCGGGACAGGGGGCGCATAATTCACCCCTCCACTTT	CASSLALSGQGAHNSPLHF
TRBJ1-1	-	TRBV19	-	TGTGCCAGTAGCTACTACAGAAACACTGAAGCTTTCTTT	CASSYYRNTEAFF
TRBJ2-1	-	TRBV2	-	TGTGCCAGCAGTGAAGGAGGACTTTTCAATGAGCAGTTCTTC	CASSEGGLFNEQFF
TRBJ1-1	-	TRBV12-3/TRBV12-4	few	TGTGCCAGCAGACGCCGGGAGGCCCAAGGCGCTGAAGCTTTCTTT	CASRRREAQGAEAFF
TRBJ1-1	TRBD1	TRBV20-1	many	TGCAGTGCCAGATTCTTTCCGGGACAGGTGAACACTGAAGCTTTCTTT	CSARFFPGQVNTEAFF
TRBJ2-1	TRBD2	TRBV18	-	TGTGCCAGCTCGCCCACCTCTAGCGGACTTAACAATGAGCAGTTCTTC	CASSPTSSGLNNEQFF
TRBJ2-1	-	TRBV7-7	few	TGTGCTAGCAGCATGGGACCCAGCTCCTACAATGAGCAGTTCTTC	CASSMGPSSYNEQFF
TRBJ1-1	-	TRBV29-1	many	TGCAGCGTTGAACGGTCTAAGGATGAAGCTTTCTTT	CSVERSKDEAFF
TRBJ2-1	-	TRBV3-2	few	TGTGCCAGCAGCCGAACGACCGGGACAGACTCCTACAATGAGCAGTTCTTC	CASSRTTGTDSYNEQFF
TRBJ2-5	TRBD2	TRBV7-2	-	TGTGCCAGCAGCTCAGGACTAGCGGAAAAAGAGGCCCAGTACTTC	CASSSGLAEKEAQYF
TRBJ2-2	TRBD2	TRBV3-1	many	TGTGCCAGCAGCCAAACGGGAGGGGGCACCGGGGAGCTGTTTTTT	CASSQTGGGTGELFF
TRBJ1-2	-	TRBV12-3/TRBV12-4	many	TGTGCCAGCGCTAGTTTCGGGGGGGTTGGCTACACCTTC	CASASFGGVGYTF
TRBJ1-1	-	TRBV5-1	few	TGCGCCAGCAGCTTGGATGGGGGAGGGAGCACTGAAGCTTTCTTT	CASSLDGGGSTEAFF
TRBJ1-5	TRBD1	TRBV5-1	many	TGCGCCAGCAGCCCCGGGACAGAGCATCAGCCCCAGCATTTT	CASSPGTEHQPQHF
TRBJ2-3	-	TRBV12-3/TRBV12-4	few	TGTGCCAGCAGTTTTGCCCGGGGGAAAACAGATACGCAGTATTTT	CASSFARGKTDTQYF
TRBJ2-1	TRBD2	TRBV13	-	TGTGCCAGCAGCGATAGGGGGGAGCGGGCTAGCGGGAACTACAATGAGCAGTTCTTC	CASSDRGERASGNYNEQFF
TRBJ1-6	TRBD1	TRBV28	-	TGTGCCAGCAGTCCCCCCCGACAGGGGAAAAATCCACCCCTCCACTTT	CASSPPRQGKNPPLHF
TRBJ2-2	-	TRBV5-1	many	TGCGCCAGCAGCCACGACGGACTTATCACCGGGGAGCTGTTTTTT	CASSHDGLITGELFF
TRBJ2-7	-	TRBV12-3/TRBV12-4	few	TGTGCCAGCAGTTTGGTGGGGGCGGCCTACGAGCAGTACTTC	CASSLVGAAYEQYF
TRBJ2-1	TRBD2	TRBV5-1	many	TGCGCCAGCAGCCCCACTAGCGGGGGGCCTACTTACAATGAGCAGTTCTTC	CASSPTSGGPTYNEQFF
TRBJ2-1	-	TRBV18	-	TGTGCCAGCTCACCTTTACCGGGAAGGCAGTTCTTC	CASSPLPGRQFF
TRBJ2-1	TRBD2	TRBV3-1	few	TGTGCCAGCACCCTCGGCGGGAGGGACAATGAGCAGTTCTTC	CASTLGGRDNEQFF
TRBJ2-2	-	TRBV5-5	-	TGTGCCAGCAGCCCTATCTCGAACACCGGGGAGCTGTTTTTT	CASSPISNTGELFF
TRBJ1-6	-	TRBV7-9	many	TGTGCCAGCAGCTTAGTACAGCATTCACCCCTCCACTTT	CASSLVQHSPLHF
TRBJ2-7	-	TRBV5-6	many	TGTGCCAGCAGCCAGGACTTGTCCTCCTACGAGCAGTACTTC	CASSQDLSSYEQYF
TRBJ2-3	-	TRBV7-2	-	TGTGCCAGCAGCTTAGAAACAGGGTGGGGCGCAGATACGCAGTATTTT	CASSLETGWGADTQYF
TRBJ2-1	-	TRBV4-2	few	TGTGCCAGCAGCCAAGATCAATTGAGCTCCTACAATGAGCAGTTCTTC	CASSQDQLSSYNEQFF
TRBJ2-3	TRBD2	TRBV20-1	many	TGCAGTGCCAGGACTAGCGGGAGTGGAGATACGCAGTATTTT	CSARTSGSGDTQYF
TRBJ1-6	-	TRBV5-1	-	TGCGCCAGCAGCTTCAACGGGGTTAATTCACCCCTCCACTTT	CASSFNGVNSPLHF
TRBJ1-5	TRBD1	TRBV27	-	TGTGCCAGCAGTAGGGAGGACAGGGCGGTAGGGCAGCCCCAGCATTTT	CASSREDRAVGQPQHF
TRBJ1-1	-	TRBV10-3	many	TGTGCCATCAGTGAGACAGTGAACACTGAAGCTTTCTTT	CAISETVNTEAFF
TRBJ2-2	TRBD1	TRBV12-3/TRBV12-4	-	TGTGCCAGCAGCTTGGGACAGGGAGGACCCGGGGAGCTGTTTTTT	CASSLGQGGPGELFF
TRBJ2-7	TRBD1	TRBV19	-	TGTGCCAGTAGTATAAAGAACAGGGGACAAGGCGAGCAGTACTTC	CASSIKNRGQGEQYF
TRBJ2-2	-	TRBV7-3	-	TGTGCCAGCAGCCAAGTGAGAGGACCAAACACCGGGGAGCTGTTTTTT	CASSQVRGPNTGELFF
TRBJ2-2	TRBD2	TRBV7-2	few	TGTGCCAGCAGCCTTTTTGGGAGGGCTTTAGGGGAGCTGTTTTTT	CASSLFGRALGELFF
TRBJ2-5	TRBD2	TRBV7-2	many	TGTGCCAGCAGCCTCTCGGGACTAGCGGGGGGGCAAGAGACCCAGTACTTC	CASSLSGLAGGQETQYF
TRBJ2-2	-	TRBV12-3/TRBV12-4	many	TGTGCCAGCAGTTTAGCGGGGACCAACACCGGGGAGCTGTTTTTT	CASSLAGTNTGELFF
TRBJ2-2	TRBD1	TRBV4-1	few	TGCGCCAGCAGCCAAGGGGACAGGGGGGTCACCGGGGAGCTGTTTTTT	CASSQGDRGVTGELFF
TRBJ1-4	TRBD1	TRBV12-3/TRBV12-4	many	TGTGCCAGCAGTGACAGGGGGCAGTTGGGTGAAAAACTGTTTTTT	CASSDRGQLGEKLFF